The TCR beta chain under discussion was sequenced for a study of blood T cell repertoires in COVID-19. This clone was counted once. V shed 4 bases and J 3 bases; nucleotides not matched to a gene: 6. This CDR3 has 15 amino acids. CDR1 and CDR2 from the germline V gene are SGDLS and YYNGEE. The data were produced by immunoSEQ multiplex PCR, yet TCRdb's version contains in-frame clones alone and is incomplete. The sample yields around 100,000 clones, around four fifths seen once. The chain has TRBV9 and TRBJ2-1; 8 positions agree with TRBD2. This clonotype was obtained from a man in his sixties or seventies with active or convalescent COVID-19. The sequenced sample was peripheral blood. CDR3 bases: TGTGCCAGCAGCACCAGCGGGGGCCGCTACAATGAGCAGTTCTTC. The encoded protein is CASSTSGGRYNEQFF.